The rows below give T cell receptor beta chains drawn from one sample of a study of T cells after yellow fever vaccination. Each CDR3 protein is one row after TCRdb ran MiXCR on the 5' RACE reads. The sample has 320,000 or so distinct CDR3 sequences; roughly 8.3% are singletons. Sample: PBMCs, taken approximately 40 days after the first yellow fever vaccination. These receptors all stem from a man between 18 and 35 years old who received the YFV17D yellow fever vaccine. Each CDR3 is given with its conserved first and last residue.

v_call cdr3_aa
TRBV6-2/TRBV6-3 CASSYPRQGHRETQYF
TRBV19 CASRAGWLDTEAFF
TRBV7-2 CASSLVGGGQTQYF
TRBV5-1 CASSPSGATSYEQYF
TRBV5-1 CASSSQGATGELFF
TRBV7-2 CASSFSLRAADTGELFF
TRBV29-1 CSVSVSGQVNYGYTF
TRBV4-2 CASSQDRPGLGGNIQYF
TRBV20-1 CSARVVNTEAFF
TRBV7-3 CASSLTPGVDSEAFF
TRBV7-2 CASMQGLTETQYF
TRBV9 CASSPRGSYTEAFF
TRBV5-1 CASSLAAARSYNEQFF
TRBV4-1 CASSHLPRQVYTEAFF
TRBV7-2 CASSLVSRHNEQFF
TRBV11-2 CASSGTIHEQFF
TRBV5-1 CASSFGNSPLHF
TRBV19 CASGDSPAYEQYF
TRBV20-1 CSARVGRVSNQPQHF
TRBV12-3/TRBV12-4 CASSLIESEQYF
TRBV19 CASSIRDRREAFF
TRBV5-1 CASSLTAGGSYGYTF
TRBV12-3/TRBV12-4 CASSPDTAHQPQHF
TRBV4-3 CASSQFPPGANTGELFF
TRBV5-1 CASSRLLAGGANTGELFF
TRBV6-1 CASSPLSLAKNIQYF
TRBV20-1 CSARDPVGVQNYGYTF
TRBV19 CAGSISAGYYEQYF
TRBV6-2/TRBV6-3 CASSYSPGGGPPDTQYF
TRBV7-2 CASSLVGDRGNQPQHF
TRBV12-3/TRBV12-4 CASRHNGGETQYF
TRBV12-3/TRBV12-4 CASSLIPKGTEAFF
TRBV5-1 CASSFRKYTDTQYF
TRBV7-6 CASSLLAGPSSYNEQFF
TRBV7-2 CASTLVGQETQYF
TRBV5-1 CASSSRYTRGGMNTEAFF